The rows below give T cell receptor beta chains drawn from one sample of a study of blood T cell repertoires in COVID-19. Sequencing used immunoSEQ multiplex PCR; TCRdb keeps in-frame clones, though not all of them. The sample includes 250,000 to 300,000 clones, around 90% of them seen just once. The sequenced sample consisted of PBMCs or T cells enriched from blood (not recorded which). The receptors come from a human donor in a cohort exposed to, infected with or recovered from COVID-19 (not recorded which). The donor label of this sample is uncertain. Both conserved end residues are part of each CDR3. D genes are given only for firm matches. The listing skips clone size in some rows; elsewhere it reads once, few, many or a size class.

. TRBJ2-4 TRBV4-1 . CASSQEAALAKNIQYF TGCGCCAGCAGCCAAGAGGCGGCTTTAGCCAAAAACATTCAGTACTTC
. TRBJ2-5 TRBV9 . CASSVDGIGGSETQYF TGTGCCAGCAGCGTAGACGGAATAGGGGGTTCAGAGACCCAGTACTTC
. TRBJ2-4 TRBV27 TRBD2 CASSLGAGVVKNIQYF TGTGCCAGCAGTTTAGGGGCGGGAGTCGTCAAAAACATTCAGTACTTC
. TRBJ2-5 TRBV5-6 . CASSGGQIQETQYF TGTGCCAGCAGCGGGGGACAAATCCAAGAGACCCAGTACTTC
. TRBJ1-3 TRBV18 . CASSFRVRSGNTIYF TGTGCCAGCTCGTTCAGGGTGCGGTCTGGAAACACCATATATTTT
. TRBJ1-1 TRBV30 TRBD1 CAWRATGVGEAFF TGTGCCTGGAGGGCGACAGGGGTTGGTGAAGCTTTCTTT
once TRBJ2-7 TRBV10-3 . CAISGLLTSEQYF TGTGCCATCAGTGGACTACTTACGTCCGAGCAGTACTTC
. TRBJ2-7 TRBV5-1 . CASSLVLAGSYEQYF TGCGCCAGCAGCTTGGTTCTGGCCGGGAGCTACGAGCAGTACTTC
. TRBJ1-4 TRBV2 TRBD1 CASNRGKAEKLFF TGTGCCAGCAACAGGGGAAAAGCTGAAAAACTGTTTTTT
. TRBJ2-1 TRBV7-2 TRBD2 CASSLGPQLGGEQFF TGTGCCAGCAGCTTAGGCCCCCAATTGGGGGGGGAGCAGTTCTTC
. TRBJ2-3 TRBV29-1 TRBD2 CSVETAGVSTDTQYF TGCAGCGTTGAAACAGCGGGGGTAAGCACAGATACGCAGTATTTT
. TRBJ1-6 TRBV30 . CAGGQVHNSPLHF TGTGCCGGAGGGCAGGTTCATAATTCACCCCTCCACTTT
. TRBJ1-1 TRBV2 . CASSVQGQNTEAFF TGTGCCAGCAGTGTACAGGGACAAAACACTGAAGCTTTCTTT
. TRBJ2-2 TRBV29-1 . CGAQRSTGELFF TGCGGAGCACAAAGGTCCACCGGGGAGCTGTTTTTT
. TRBJ1-1 TRBV30 . CAWIEFTNTEAFF TGTGCCTGGATAGAGTTTACGAACACTGAAGCTTTCTTT
. TRBJ2-7 TRBV9 . CASSVDADYYEQYF TGTGCCAGCAGCGTAGATGCGGATTACTACGAGCAGTACTTC
. TRBJ2-2 TRBV27 . CASSQEPRGTGELFF TGTGCCAGCTCCCAAGAGCCCCGTGGCACCGGGGAGCTGTTTTTT
. TRBJ2-7 TRBV5-1 TRBD2 CASSYAPPGLAGYEQYF TGCGCCAGCAGCTACGCGCCCCCGGGACTAGCGGGCTACGAGCAGTACTTC